This entry describes one T cell receptor (beta chain). This clone showed up just a few times. Its antigen remains undetermined. No base-level quality is on record; no much larger clone is a single base apart. The germline V end is reduced by 2 bases and the J end by 0 bases; junction bases left unmatched: 8. The germline V gene supplies CDR1 LGHNA and CDR2 YNFKEQ. CDR3 length: 18 amino acids, cysteine to phenylalanine. CDR3 DNA is the only sequence kept; it has 54 bases, read in frame from the first base. TCRbeta CDR3 regions were amplified from genomic DNA using the immunoSEQ Assay, a bias-controlled multiplex PCR. In the paper's pipeline: The number of nucleated cells in each sample was estimated from the amplification of reference gene primers within the assay. To quantify the absolute abundance of each unique TCRbeta CDR3 rearrangement, sequence reads were collapsed and filtered. For each sample, productive Simpson clonality was calculated as the square root of Simpson's diversity index across productive rearrangements. TCRdb holds this immuneACCESS table with in-frame rearrangements only. Some clones are missing; in checked studies, unresolved V genes explain under half, and the rest has no known cause. The V and J calls and clone size were taken over from that table, and D and trimming were inferred from the DNA. Counted in this sample were roughly 160,000 clones; roughly 83% of them appeared once. The biggest ten clones account for around an eighth of the sample.

These data originate in a study of blood T cell repertoires in COVID-19 (dated by TCRdb to 2018 to 2021). About the full investigation: The collaborator samples originated in the United States, Italy and Spain and spanned the acute and convalescent phases of COVID-19. The material from the prospective study consisted of cDNA or gDNA derived from T cells, B-cell-depleted T cells, or PBMCs. Deeply sampled blood TCRbeta repertoires from subjects exposed to, actively infected with, or recovered from COVID-19 were included in the dataset. A freely available public database, intended as a resource for researchers studying the immune response to SARS-CoV-2, is where the repertoires were released. Samples were obtained from the ongoing ImmuneRACE study (first 160 participants) and from 1,200 or so subjects provided by 6 global collaborators. Sample metadata almost always included a de-identified subject ID, COVID-19 status, age in years and sex. Where available, HLA class I and class II types were taken from metadata supplied by the sample provider and were not determined by assay-based typing. The research as a whole found: How much clinical and demographic metadata was included differed by source and by participant, and the metadata was provided uncurated.

Whole blood was collected in K2EDTA tubes by collaborating institutions according to the institutions' own protocols. Collaborator samples were shipped for TCRbeta analysis as frozen whole blood, isolated PBMCs, or DNA extracted from either sample type. The sample comprised peripheral blood. The chain was built from TRBV4-2 and TRBJ2-5, with 11 junctional bases fitting TRBD2. The origin of this receptor is a man between 18 and 29 years old with active or convalescent COVID-19. The DNA reads TGTGCCAGCAGCCAAAGTTCGACTAGCGGGGCCAACCAAGAGACCCAGTACTTC. Its translation reads: CASSQSSTSGANQETQYF.